This T cell receptor beta chain was captured in a study of blood T cell repertoires in COVID-19. Study summary: The origin of the acute and convalescent COVID-19 samples was the United States, Italy and Spain. T cells, B-cell-depleted T cells, or PBMCs provided the cDNA or gDNA that served as material.

On this clone: One junction end does not reproduce the germline sequence, and a read error may be involved.

Methods used by the authors: Scientists estimated how many nucleated cells there were by amplifying reference gene primers. Clones were sequenced by immunoSEQ multiplex PCR, and TCRdb holds only the in-frame ones, with some missing. The D gene and trimming were derived from the DNA, and the V and J assignments and clone size from that table. The sample lists approximately 190,000 clones, about 85% occurring once. Sequenced: peripheral blood. The TCR sequence derives from a human donor in a cohort sampled during active COVID-19.

The CDR3 DNA reads TGTGCTAGCAGCAGTGCCAACAGCGGCACCGGGGAGCTGTTTTTT. Its translation is CASSSANSGTGELFF. The rearrangement links TRBV7-7 to TRBJ2-2; TRBD2 might be the D (5 bases). Germline assignment: CDR1 SSHAT and CDR2 FNYEAQ (reference sequence). The CDR3 totals 15 residues. Together with reference TRBV7-7 and TRBJ2-2, the CDR3 gives the full variable domain: GAGVSQSPRYKVTKRGQDVTLRCDPISSHATLYWYQQALGQGPEFLTYFNYEAQPDKSGLPSDRFSAERPEGSISTLTIQRTEQRDSAMYRCASSSANSGTGELFFGEGSRLTVL.